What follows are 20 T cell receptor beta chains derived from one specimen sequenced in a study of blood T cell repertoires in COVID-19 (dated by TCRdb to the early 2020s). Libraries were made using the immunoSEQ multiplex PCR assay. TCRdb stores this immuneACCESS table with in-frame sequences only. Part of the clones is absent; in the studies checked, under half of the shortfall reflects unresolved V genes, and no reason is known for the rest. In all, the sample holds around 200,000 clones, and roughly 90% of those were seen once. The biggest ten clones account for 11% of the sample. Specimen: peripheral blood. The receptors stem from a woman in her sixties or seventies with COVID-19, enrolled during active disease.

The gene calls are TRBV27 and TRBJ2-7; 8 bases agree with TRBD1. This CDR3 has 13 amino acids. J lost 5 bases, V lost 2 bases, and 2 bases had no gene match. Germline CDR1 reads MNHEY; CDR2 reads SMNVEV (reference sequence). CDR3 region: CASSLGQGNEQYF. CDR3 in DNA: TGTGCCAGCAGTTTAGGACAGGGTAACGAGCAGTACTTC.

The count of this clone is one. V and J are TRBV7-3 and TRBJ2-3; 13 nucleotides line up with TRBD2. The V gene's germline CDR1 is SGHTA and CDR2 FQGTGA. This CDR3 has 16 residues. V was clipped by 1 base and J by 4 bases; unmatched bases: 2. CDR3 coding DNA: TGTGCCAGCAGCTTAAGAACTAGCGGGAGGGCAGATACGCAGTATTTT. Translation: CASSLRTSGRADTQYF.

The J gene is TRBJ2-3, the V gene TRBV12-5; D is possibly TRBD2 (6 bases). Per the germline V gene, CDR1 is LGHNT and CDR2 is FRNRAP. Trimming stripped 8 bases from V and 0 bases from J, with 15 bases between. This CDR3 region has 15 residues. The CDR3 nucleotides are TGTGCTAGTCGGAGGGCTGAGATGAGCACAGATACGCAGTATTTT. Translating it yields CASRRAEMSTDTQYF.

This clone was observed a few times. The CDR3 DNA reads TGTGCCAGCATCTTGGGGCCGGGCACTGAAGCTTTCTTT. Residues: CASILGPGTEAFF. V gene TRBV25-1 combines with J gene TRBJ1-1; D is perhaps TRBD1 (5 bases). The CDR3 covers 13 residues. Germline-derived CDR1 and CDR2 are MGHDK and SYGVNS. The V end lost 7 bases, the J end lost 4 bases, and 13 bases lay between the germline ends.

The CDR3 sequence: CASSLGSGQGGYTF. CDR3 sequence (DNA): TGTGCCAGCAGCTTAGGGTCAGGGCAGGGTGGCTACACCTTC. V and J are TRBV7-2 and TRBJ1-2, with D perhaps matching TRBD1 (5 bases). Germline CDR1 and CDR2: SGHTA and FQGNSA. This CDR3 is 14 amino acids long. V lost 1 base and J lost 7, with 13 bases in between.

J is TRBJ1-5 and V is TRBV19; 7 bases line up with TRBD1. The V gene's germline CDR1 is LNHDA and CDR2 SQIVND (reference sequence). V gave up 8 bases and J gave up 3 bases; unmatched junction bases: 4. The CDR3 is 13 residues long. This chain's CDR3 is CASRDRDNQPQHF. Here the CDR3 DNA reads TGTGCCAGTCGCGACAGGGACAATCAGCCCCAGCATTTT. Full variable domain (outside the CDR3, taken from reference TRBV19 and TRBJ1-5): DGGITQSPKYLFRKEGQNVTLSCEQNLNHDAMYWYRQDPGQGLRLIYYSQIVNDFQKGDIAEGYSVSREKKESFPLTVTSAQKNPTAFYLCASRDRDNQPQHFGDGTRLSIL.

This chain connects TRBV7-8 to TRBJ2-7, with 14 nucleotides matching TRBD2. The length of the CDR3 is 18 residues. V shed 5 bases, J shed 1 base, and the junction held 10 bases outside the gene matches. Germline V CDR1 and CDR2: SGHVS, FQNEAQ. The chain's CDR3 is CASSAGGLAGGLSYEQYF. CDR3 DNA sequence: TGTGCCAGCAGCGCGGGTGGACTAGCGGGAGGCCTATCCTACGAGCAGTACTTC.

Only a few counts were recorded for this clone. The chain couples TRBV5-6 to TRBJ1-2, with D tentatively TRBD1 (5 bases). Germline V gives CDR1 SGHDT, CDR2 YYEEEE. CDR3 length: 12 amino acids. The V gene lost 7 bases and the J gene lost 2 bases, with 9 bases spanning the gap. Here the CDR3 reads CASGAGNYGYTF. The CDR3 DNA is TGTGCCAGCGGTGCAGGGAACTATGGCTACACCTTC. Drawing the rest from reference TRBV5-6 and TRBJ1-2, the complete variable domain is DAGVTQSPTHLIKTRGQQVTLRCSPKSGHDTVSWYQQALGQGPQFIFQYYEEEERQRGNFPDRFSGHQFPNYSSELNVNALLLGDSALYLCASGAGNYGYTFGSGTRLTVV.

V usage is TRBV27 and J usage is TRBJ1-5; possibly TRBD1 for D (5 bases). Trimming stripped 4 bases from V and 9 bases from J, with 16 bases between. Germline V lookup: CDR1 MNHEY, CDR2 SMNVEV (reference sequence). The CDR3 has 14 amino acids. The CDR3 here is CASSSGLSTGPQHF. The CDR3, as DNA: TGTGCCAGCAGTTCGGGACTTTCTACCGGGCCCCAGCATTTT.

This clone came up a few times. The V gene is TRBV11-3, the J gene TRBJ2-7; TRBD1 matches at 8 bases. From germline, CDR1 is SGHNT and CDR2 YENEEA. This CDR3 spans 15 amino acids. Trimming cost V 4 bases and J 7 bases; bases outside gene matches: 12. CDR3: CASSSLRTGSFEQYF. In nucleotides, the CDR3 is TGTGCCAGCAGCTCTCTACGGACAGGGAGTTTTGAGCAGTACTTC.

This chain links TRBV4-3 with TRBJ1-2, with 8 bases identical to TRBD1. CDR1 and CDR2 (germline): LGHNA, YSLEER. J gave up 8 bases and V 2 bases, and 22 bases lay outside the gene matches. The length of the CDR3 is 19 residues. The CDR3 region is CASSQLYRGTGPRGGGYTF. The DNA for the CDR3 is TGCGCCAGCAGCCAATTGTACCGCGGGACAGGTCCTCGGGGAGGCGGCTACACCTTC.

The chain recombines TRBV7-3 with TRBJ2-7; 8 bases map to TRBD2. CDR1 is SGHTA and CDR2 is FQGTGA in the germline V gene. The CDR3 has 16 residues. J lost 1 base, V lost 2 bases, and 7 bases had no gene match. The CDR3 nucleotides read TGTGCCAGCAGCTTAGAGGCACTAGCGGTATCCTACGAGCAGTACTTC. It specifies CASSLEALAVSYEQYF.

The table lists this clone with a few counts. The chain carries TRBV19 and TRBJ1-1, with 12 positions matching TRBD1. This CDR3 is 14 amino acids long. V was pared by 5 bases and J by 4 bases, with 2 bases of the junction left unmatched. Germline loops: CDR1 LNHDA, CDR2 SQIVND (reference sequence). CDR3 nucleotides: TGTGCCAGTAGTGGGACAGGGGGCCTCACTGAAGCTTTCTTT. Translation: CASSGTGGLTEAFF.

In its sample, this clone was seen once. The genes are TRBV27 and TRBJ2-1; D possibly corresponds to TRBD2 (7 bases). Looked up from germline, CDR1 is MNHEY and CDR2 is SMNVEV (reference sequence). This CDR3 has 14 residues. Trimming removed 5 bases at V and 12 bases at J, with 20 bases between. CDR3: CASSPGDYWGRQFF. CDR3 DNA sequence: TGTGCCAGCAGTCCTGGGGACTACTGGGGGCGGCAGTTCTTC.

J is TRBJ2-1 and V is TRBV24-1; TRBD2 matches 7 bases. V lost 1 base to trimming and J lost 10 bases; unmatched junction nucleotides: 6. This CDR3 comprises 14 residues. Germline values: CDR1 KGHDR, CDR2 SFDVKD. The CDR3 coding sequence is TGTGCCACCAGTGATTTCGGGGAACTAGCGGAGCAGTTCTTC. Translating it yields CATSDFGELAEQFF.

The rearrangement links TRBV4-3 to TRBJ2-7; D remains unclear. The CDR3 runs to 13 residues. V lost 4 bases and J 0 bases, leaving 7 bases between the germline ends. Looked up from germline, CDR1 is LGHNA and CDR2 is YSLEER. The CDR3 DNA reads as TGCGCCAGCAGCCCCGCGATCTCCTACGAGCAGTACTTC. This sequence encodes CASSPAISYEQYF.

CDR3 coding DNA: TGCGCCAGGATAAAAGGGGCTTATAGCAATCAGCCCCAGCATTTT. It is translated as CARIKGAYSNQPQHF. The J gene is TRBJ1-5, the V gene TRBV23-1; D might be TRBD1 (5 bases). TRBV23-1 is classed as an ORF, of uncertain function. V was pared by 9 bases and J by 0 bases, with 15 bases between. The CDR3 totals 15 residues.

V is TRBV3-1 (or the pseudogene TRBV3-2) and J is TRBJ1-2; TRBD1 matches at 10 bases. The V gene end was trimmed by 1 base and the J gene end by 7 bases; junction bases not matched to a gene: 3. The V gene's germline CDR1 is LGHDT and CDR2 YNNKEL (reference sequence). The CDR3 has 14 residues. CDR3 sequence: CASSQGRDRGGYTF. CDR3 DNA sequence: TGTGCCAGCAGCCAAGGCCGGGACAGGGGTGGCTACACCTTC.

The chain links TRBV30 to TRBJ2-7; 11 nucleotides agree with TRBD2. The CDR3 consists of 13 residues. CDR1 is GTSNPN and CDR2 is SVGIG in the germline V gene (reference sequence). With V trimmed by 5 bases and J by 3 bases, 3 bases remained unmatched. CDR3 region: CAWGTSGVYEQYF. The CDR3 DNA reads TGTGCCTGGGGGACTAGCGGAGTCTACGAGCAGTACTTC.

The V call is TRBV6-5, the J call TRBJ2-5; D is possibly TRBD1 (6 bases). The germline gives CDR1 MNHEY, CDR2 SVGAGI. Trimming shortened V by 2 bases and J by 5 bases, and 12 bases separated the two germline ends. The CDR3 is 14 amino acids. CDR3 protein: CASSYRQGTETQYF. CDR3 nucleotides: TGTGCCAGCAGTTACAGGCAGGGGACGGAGACCCAGTACTTC.